This T cell receptor beta chain is from a study of OX40 agonist ivuxolimab in advanced cancers. Study-wide background: Enrolled patients in dose escalation had cancers that were hepatocellular carcinoma, melanoma, renal cell or head and neck cancer. Aged about 20 to 80 with a mean of approximately 60 years, they were roughly 83% male. Study-wide results and limits: At 0.1 to 3.0 mg/kg and by week 6, clonal expansion occurred in CD4+ and CD8+ blood T cells.

As to this clone: What it binds is not known.

The length of the CDR3 is 15 residues. Trimming took 1 base from V and 4 from J, leaving 14 bases between them. The V gene's germline CDR1 is SGHVS and CDR2 FQNEAQ. Clones were read by immunoSEQ multiplex PCR, and TCRdb kept only the in-frame ones, dropping some. The sample shows about 35,000 clones, nearly 85% of them seen only once. This sequence was found in an adult with an advanced solid tumor such as melanoma, head and neck, liver or kidney cancer. This sequence joins TRBV7-8 and TRBJ2-7, with TRBD1 as a possible D gene (6 bases). This specimen consisted of CD4+ or CD8+ T cells sorted from blood, obtained in a trial of the OX40 agonist ivuxolimab. The CDR3 sequence is CASSLVAGDSYEQYF. The CDR3 DNA sequence: TGTGCCAGCAGCTTAGTGGCAGGGGATTCGTACGAGCAGTACTTC.